This TCR beta chain was captured by sequencing in a study of blood T cell repertoires in COVID-19. Across the study: Whether acute or convalescent, the COVID-19 samples came from the United States, Italy and Spain. Sources were T cells, B-cell-depleted T cells, or PBMCs; the material itself was cDNA or gDNA.

Those enrolled in Seattle joined during active infection and were followed longitudinally afterward. The CDR3 covers 14 residues. The ends were cut back, 7 bases at V and 3 bases at J, with 17 bases in the middle. Germline CDR1 and CDR2: SQVTM and ANQGSEA. Per the study methods: Reference gene primer amplification in the assay estimated nucleated cell counts. TCRdb's table, derived via immunoSEQ multiplex PCR, lists solely in-frame clones and lacks some. V and J calls and clone size are as listed in that table; D and trimming were resolved from the DNA. The data contain a few hundred thousand clones, approximately 83% of them singletons. This clone was counted a single time.

V usage is TRBV29-1 and J usage is TRBJ2-3, with a possible D match to TRBD2 (6 bases). Sequenced material: peripheral blood. The sequence was collected from a person aged 70 to 85 with COVID-19, enrolled during active disease. DNA for the CDR3: TGCAGCGCCATCAGACTAGGTGATACAGATACGCAGTATTTT. This translates into CSAIRLGDTDTQYF.